One T cell receptor (beta chain) is described in this entry. This CDR3 has 12 residues. V was clipped by 10 bases and J by 2 bases, with 12 bases between them. Per germline, CDR1 LNHDA and CDR2 SQIVND (reference sequence). The data belong to a study of molecular identifiers for immune sequencing clone quantification. MiXCR, applied by TCRdb to the PCR reads, yields one record per CDR3 protein. This table has about 640,000 distinct CDR3 sequences, 20% appearing once. This TCR was sampled from a human donor in good health. Some libraries in this study had Jurkat cell RNA spiked in. This sequence joins TRBV19 and TRBJ2-7, with D unclear. Specimen: naive CD8+ T cells from blood, with Jurkat cell RNA spiked in. The sample's subset: FACS-sorted CD8+CD4-CCR7+CD45RA+ naive T cells. The CDR3 DNA is TGTGCCACCCTCGCGAGTACCTACGAGCAGTACTTC. Protein sequence: CATLASTYEQYF.